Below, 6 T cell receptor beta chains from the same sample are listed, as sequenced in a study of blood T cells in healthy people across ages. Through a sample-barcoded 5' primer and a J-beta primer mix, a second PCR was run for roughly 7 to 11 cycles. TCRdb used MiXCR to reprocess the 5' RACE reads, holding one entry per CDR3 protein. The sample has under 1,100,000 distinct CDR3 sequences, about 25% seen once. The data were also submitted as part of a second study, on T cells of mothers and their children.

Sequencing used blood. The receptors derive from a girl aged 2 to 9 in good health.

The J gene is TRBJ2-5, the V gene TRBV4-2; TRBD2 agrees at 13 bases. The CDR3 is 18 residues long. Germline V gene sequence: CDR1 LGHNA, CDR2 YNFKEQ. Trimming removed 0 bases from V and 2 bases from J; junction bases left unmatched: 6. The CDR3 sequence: CASSQEVGTSGAQETQYF. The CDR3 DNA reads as TGTGCCAGCAGCCAAGAGGTTGGGACTAGCGGGGCGCAAGAGACCCAGTACTTC.

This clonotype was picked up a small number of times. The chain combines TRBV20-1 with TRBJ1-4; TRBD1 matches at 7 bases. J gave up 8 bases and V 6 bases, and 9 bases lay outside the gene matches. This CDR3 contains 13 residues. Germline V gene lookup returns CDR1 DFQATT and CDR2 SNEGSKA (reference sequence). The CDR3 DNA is TGCAGTGCCAGCAGGGGGTTGGGGGAAAAACTGTTTTTT. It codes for CSASRGLGEKLFF.

CDR3 residues: CASSLSGTGSNTQYF. The CDR3 DNA follows: TGTGCCAGCAGCCTCAGCGGGACGGGGTCGAATACGCAGTATTTT. V and J are TRBV7-2 and TRBJ2-3, with 7 bases identical to TRBD2. V gave up 5 bases and J gave up 7 bases; unmatched junction bases: 12. The CDR3 is 15 amino acids. Germline CDR1 and CDR2: SGHTA and FQGNSA.

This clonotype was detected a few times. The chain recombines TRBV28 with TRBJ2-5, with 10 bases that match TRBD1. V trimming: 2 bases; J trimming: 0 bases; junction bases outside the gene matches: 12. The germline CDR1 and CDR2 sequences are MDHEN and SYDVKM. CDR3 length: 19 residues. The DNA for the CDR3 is TGTGCCAGCAGTTTAGGAGCCCGAACGACAGGGGGCTACCAAGAGACCCAGTACTTC. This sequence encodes CASSLGARTTGGYQETQYF.

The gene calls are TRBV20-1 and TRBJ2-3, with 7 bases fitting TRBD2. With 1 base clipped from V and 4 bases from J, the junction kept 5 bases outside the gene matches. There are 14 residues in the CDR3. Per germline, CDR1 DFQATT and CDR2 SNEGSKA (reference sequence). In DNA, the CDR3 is TGCAGTGCTAGAGGGACTAGTGGCTCAGATACGCAGTATTTT. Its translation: CSARGTSGSDTQYF.

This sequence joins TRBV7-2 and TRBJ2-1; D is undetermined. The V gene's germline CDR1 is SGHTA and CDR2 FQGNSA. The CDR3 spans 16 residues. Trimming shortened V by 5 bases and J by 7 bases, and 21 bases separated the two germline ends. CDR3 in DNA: TGTGCCAGCAGCCTGATCTTGGGTGGGGTAGGGAATGAGCAGTTCTTC. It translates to CASSLILGGVGNEQFF.